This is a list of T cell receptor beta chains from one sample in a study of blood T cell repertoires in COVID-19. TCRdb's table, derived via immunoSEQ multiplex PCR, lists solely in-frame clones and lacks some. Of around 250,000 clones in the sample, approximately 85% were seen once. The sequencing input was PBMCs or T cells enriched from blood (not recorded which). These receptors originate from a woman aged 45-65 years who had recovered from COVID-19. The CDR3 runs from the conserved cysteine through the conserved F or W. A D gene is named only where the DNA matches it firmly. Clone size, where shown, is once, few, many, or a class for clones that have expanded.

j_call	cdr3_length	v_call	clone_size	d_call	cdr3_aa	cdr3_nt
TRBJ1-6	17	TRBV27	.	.	CASSLGRVPSYNSPLHF	TGTGCCAGCAGTCTGGGCAGAGTCCCCAGTTATAATTCACCCCTCCACTTT
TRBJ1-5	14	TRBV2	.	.	CASSERQGNQPQHF	TGTGCCAGCAGTGAAAGACAAGGCAATCAGCCCCAGCATTTT
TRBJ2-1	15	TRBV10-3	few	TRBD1	CAISGRGRGQGEQFF	TGTGCCATCAGTGGCCGGGGCCGGGGACAGGGGGAGCAGTTCTTC
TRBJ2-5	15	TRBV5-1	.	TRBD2	CASSLALTSPETQYF	TGCGCCAGCAGCTTGGCCTTGACTAGCCCAGAGACCCAGTACTTC
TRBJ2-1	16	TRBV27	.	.	CASSFDLPSSYNEQFF	TGTGCCAGCAGTTTTGACTTGCCTAGCTCCTACAATGAGCAGTTCTTC
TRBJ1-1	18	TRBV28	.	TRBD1	CASRFYTGTGRFAAEAFF	TGTGCCAGCAGATTCTATACCGGGACAGGGAGATTCGCGGCTGAAGCTTTCTTT
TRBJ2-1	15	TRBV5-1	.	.	CASSSTGFSYNEQFF	TGCGCCAGCAGTTCGACAGGTTTTTCCTACAATGAGCAGTTCTTC
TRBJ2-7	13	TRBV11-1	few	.	CASSSEPRGEQYF	TGTGCCAGCAGCTCCGAACCCAGGGGCGAGCAGTACTTC
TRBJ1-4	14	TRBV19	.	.	CASRSGWGSEKLFF	TGTGCCAGTCGTAGCGGGTGGGGATCTGAAAAACTGTTTTTT
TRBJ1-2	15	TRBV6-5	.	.	CASSYRPGRSYGYTF	TGTGCCAGCAGTTACAGGCCAGGCAGAAGTTATGGCTACACCTTC
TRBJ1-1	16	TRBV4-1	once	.	CASSQQELVMNTEAFF	TGCGCCAGCAGCCAGCAGGAATTGGTAATGAACACTGAAGCTTTCTTT
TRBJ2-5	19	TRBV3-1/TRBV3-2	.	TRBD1	CASSSIPGTGTHSKQTQYF	TGTGCCAGCAGCTCGATACCCGGGACAGGGACGCACTCCAAACAGACCCAGTACTTC
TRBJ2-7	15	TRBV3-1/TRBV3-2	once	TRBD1	CASSHQDRGLYEQYF	TGTGCCAGCAGCCACCAAGACAGGGGGCTCTACGAGCAGTACTTC
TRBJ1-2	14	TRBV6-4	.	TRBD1	CASSSRQGMRGYTF	TGTGCCAGCAGTAGCAGACAGGGGATGCGTGGCTACACCTTC
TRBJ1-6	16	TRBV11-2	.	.	CASSFLLGLYNSPLHF	TGTGCCAGCAGCTTCCTTTTGGGCTTATATAATTCACCCCTCCACTTT
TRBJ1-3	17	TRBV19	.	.	CASSRGSTGLSGNTIYF	TGTGCCAGTAGTAGAGGATCCACAGGCCTCTCTGGAAACACCATATATTTT
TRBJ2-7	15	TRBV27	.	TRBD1	CASSLAGTGSYEQYF	TGTGCCAGCAGTTTAGCAGGGACAGGATCCTACGAGCAGTACTTC
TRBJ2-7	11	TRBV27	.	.	CATIRGSVQYF	TGTGCCACCATCAGGGGTTCAGTGCAGTACTTC
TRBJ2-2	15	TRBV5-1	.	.	CASRDLATFTGELFF	TGCGCCAGCAGGGATCTAGCGACCTTCACCGGGGAGCTGTTTTTT
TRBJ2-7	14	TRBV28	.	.	CASTLSGGLYEQYF	TGTGCCAGCACCCTTAGCGGAGGACTCTACGAGCAGTACTTC
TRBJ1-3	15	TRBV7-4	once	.	CASSLRAVTGNTIYF	TGTGCCAGCAGCTTAAGAGCCGTTACTGGAAACACCATATATTTT
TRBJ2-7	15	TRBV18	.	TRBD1	CASSPKTGQQYEQYF	TGTGCCAGCTCACCAAAGACAGGGCAGCAGTACGAGCAGTACTTC
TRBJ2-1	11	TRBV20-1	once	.	CSAKLYNEQFF	TGCAGTGCTAAGCTGTACAATGAGCAGTTCTTC
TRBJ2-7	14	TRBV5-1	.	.	CASSLDAYTYEQYF	TGCGCCAGCAGCTTGGATGCCTATACCTACGAGCAGTACTTC
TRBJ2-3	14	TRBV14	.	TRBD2	CASSRGLTTDTQYF	TGTGCCAGCAGCCGGGGACTAACCACAGATACGCAGTATTTT
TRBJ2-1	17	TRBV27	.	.	CASSFLLMTGAKNEQFF	TGTGCCAGCAGTTTCCTTCTTATGACGGGAGCTAAGAATGAGCAGTTCTTC
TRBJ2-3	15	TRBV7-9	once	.	CASSPPGISTDTQYF	TGTGCCAGCAGCCCTCCAGGGATAAGCACAGATACGCAGTATTTT
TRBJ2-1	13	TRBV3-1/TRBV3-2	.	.	CASSPGMGREQFF	TGTGCCAGCAGCCCAGGGATGGGGCGTGAGCAGTTCTTC
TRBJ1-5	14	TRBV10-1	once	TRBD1	CASRGQGAAQPQHF	TGCGCCAGCAGAGGACAGGGGGCTGCTCAGCCCCAGCATTTT
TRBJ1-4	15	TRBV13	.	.	CASSLGRVTNEKLFF	TGTGCCAGCAGCTTAGGCAGGGTCACTAATGAAAAACTGTTTTTT
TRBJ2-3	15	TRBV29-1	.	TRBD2	CSVGDLAGVTDTQYF	TGCAGCGTTGGGGATTTAGCGGGAGTCACAGATACGCAGTATTTT
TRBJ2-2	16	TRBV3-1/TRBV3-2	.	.	CASSQDRQGGTGELFF	TGTGCCAGCAGCCAAGACCGTCAGGGCGGAACCGGGGAGCTGTTTTTT
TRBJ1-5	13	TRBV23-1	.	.	CASGQVCNQPQHF	TGCGCCAGCGGGCAGGTCTGCAATCAGCCCCAGCATTTT
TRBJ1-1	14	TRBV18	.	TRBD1	CASSLNNRGYEAFF	TGTGCCAGCTCACTTAACAACAGGGGTTATGAAGCTTTCTTT
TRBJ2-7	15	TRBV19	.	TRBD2	CASSTIAGPSYEQYF	TGTGCCAGTAGTACCATAGCGGGACCCTCCTACGAGCAGTACTTC
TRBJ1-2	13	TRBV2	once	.	CASSPARYYGYTF	TGTGCCAGCAGTCCGGCGAGGTACTATGGCTACACCTTC
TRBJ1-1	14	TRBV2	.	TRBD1	CAIFRGHANTEAFF	TGTGCCATTTTTAGGGGGCACGCGAACACTGAAGCTTTCTTT
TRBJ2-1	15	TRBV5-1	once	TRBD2	CASSQTSGSYNEQFF	TGCGCCAGCAGTCAAACTAGCGGGAGCTACAATGAGCAGTTCTTC
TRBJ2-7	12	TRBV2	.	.	CASMATLWEQYF	TGTGCCAGCATGGCAACCCTCTGGGAGCAGTACTTC
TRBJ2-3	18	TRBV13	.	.	CASSFRLDLKGGTDTQYF	TGTGCCAGCAGCTTTAGGTTGGACCTCAAGGGGGGCACAGATACGCAGTATTTT
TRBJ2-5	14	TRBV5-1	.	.	CASSLEGPGETQYF	TGCGCCAGCAGCTTGGAGGGTCCGGGGGAGACCCAGTACTTC
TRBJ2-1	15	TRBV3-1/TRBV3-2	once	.	CASSQAGVMDNEQFF	TGTGCCAGCAGCCAAGCGGGTGTAATGGACAATGAGCAGTTCTTC
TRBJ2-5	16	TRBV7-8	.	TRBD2	CASSPGLAGGGETQYF	TGTGCCAGCAGCCCCGGACTAGCGGGAGGAGGAGAGACCCAGTACTTC
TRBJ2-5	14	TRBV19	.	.	CASSSQGGQQTQYF	TGTGCCAGTAGTTCTCAGGGGGGCCAACAGACCCAGTACTTC
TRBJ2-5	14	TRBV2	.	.	CASSGTLREETQYF	TGTGCCAGCAGTGGGACACTTAGGGAAGAGACCCAGTACTTC